This T cell receptor (beta chain) stems from a study of blood T cells in healthy people across ages. A second PCR of roughly 7 to 11 cycles used a sample-barcoded 5' primer and a J-beta primer mix. Each cDNA molecule received a tag from a template-switch adaptor that had 12 random nucleotides. TCRdb re-analysed the 5' RACE reads in MiXCR, keeping a single row per CDR3 protein. The repertoire holds around 870,000 distinct CDR3 sequences, with roughly 26% as singletons. The CDR3 is made up of 15 amino acids. CDR1 and CDR2 (germline): SNHLY, FYNNEI. As to this clonotype: A much bigger clone sits one base away, suggesting this may be a read error.

This receptor was taken from a woman older than 75 in good health. Sequenced: blood. The chain links TRBV2 to TRBJ2-5; D gene ambiguous. The closer fit of TRBJ2-7 to the DNA end suggests the J call may be wrong. Written as DNA, the CDR3 is TGTGCCAGCAGTGCAGAATTCCCCGTTTCGGGCGAGCAGTACTTC. It specifies CASSAEFPVSGEQYF.